This TCR beta chain was identified during a study of blood T cell repertoires in COVID-19. Study at large: The study drew acute and convalescent COVID-19 samples from the United States, Italy and Spain.

Participant ages covered roughly 18 to 89 years across 25 or so US areas. Researchers sorted participants into cohorts using their self-reported clinical history. Per the original methods: Researchers report that nucleated cell counts were estimated from reference gene primer amplification. Sequenced by immunoSEQ multiplex PCR; TCRdb stores in-frame clones only, minus some. The D gene and trimming were derived from the DNA, and the V and J assignments and clone size from that table. Among 210,000 or so clones listed, approximately 81% were seen once. CDR1 SEHNR and CDR2 FQNEAQ come from the germline V gene (reference sequence). Trimming pared 5 bases from V and 8 bases from J, leaving 10 bases between. The CDR3 is 13 amino acids.

The sequenced material came from PBMCs or T cells enriched from blood (not recorded which). This chain uses TRBV7-9 with TRBJ1-6, with D unclear. This receptor was identified in a woman aged 45-65 years with acute COVID-19. The CDR3 sequence is CASSPGLDSPLHF. The CDR3 DNA follows: TGTGCCAGCAGCCCCGGACTTGATTCACCCCTCCACTTT.